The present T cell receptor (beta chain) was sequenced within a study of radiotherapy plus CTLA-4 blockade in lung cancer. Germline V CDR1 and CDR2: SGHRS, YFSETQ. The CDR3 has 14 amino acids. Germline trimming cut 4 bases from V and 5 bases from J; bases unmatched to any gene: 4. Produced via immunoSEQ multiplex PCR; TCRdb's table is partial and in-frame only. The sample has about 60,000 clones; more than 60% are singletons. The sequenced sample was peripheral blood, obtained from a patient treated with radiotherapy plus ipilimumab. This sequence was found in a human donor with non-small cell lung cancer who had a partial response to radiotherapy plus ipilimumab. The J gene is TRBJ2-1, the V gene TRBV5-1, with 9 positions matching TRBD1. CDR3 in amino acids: CASSQQGAHNEQFF. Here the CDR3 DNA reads TGCGCCAGCAGCCAACAGGGGGCCCACAATGAGCAGTTCTTC. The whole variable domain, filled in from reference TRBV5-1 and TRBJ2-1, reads KAGVTQTPRYLIKTRGQQVTLSCSPISGHRSVSWYQQTPGQGLQFLFEYFSETQRNKGNFPGRFSGRQFSNSRSEMNVSTLELGDSALYLCASSQQGAHNEQFFGPGTRLTVL.